These 7 T cell receptor beta chains were sequenced from one sample in a study of cytomegalovirus exposure and HLA in healthy donors. Primers included in the PCR were 60 Vbeta and 13 Jbeta primers. Profiling relied on immunoSEQ multiplex PCR, and the TCRdb table lists in-frame clones only, not all of them. The sample lists over 150,000 clones; 70% to 80% were seen once. Sequencing was carried out using PBMCs. These receptor sequences come from a young man in good health and CMV-seropositive.

Only a few counts were recorded for this clone. The chain is built from TRBV28 and TRBJ1-2; D gene ambiguous. Between the trimmed V and J ends, which lost 6 bases and 5 bases, there was a span of 7 bases. The CDR3 has 11 residues. Looked up from germline, CDR1 is MDHEN and CDR2 is SYDVKM. The CDR3 protein is CASSRDYGYTF. The CDR3 nucleotides are TGTGCCAGCAGCCGCGATTATGGCTACACCTTC.

CDR3 region: CASSDPELAGGNNEQFF. CDR3 nucleotide sequence: TGTGCCAGCAGTGATCCCGAACTAGCGGGGGGAAACAATGAGCAGTTCTTC. This chain joins TRBV25-1 and TRBJ2-1; 12 positions match TRBD2. Germline loops: CDR1 MGHDK, CDR2 SYGVNS. The trim removed 3 bases at V and 5 bases at J, leaving 8 bases unmatched. CDR3 length: 17 amino acids.

The genes are TRBV5-1 and TRBJ1-1; 11 bases match TRBD1. This CDR3 spans 14 amino acids. With V trimmed by 6 bases and J by 4 bases, 5 bases remained unmatched. The germline V gene has CDR1 SGHRS and CDR2 YFSETQ. CDR3 sequence (DNA): TGCGCCAGCACTGGAGGGACAGGGGGCACTGAAGCTTTCTTT. Its protein product is CASTGGTGGTEAFF. Supplemented by reference TRBV5-1 and TRBJ1-1, the full variable domain reads KAGVTQTPRYLIKTRGQQVTLSCSPISGHRSVSWYQQTPGQGLQFLFEYFSETQRNKGNFPGRFSGRQFSNSRSEMNVSTLELGDSALYLCASTGGTGGTEAFFGQGTRLTVV.

As for this clone: Its ends do not fully match the called genes, so a read error is possible. This chain connects TRBV19 to TRBJ1-5; the D gene is possibly TRBD1 (6 bases). CDR3 length equals 16 residues. The germline V gene has CDR1 LNHDA and CDR2 SQIVND (reference sequence). CDR3 protein: CASSTDRTGSYQPQHF. The CDR3 DNA is TGTGCCAGTAGTACCGACAGGACGGGTAGCTATCAGCCCCAGCATTTT.

The chain joins TRBV9 to TRBJ1-4; D gene ambiguous. V was shortened by 0 bases and J by 4 bases, with 10 bases between the two germline ends. The CDR3 extends over 15 amino acids. The V gene's germline CDR1 is SGDLS and CDR2 YYNGEE. Here the CDR3 reads CASSVGAEINEKLFF. DNA of the CDR3: TGTGCCAGCAGCGTAGGGGCAGAGATTAATGAAAAACTGTTTTTT.

The V call is TRBV6-1, the J call TRBJ1-1; D is uncertain. The ends were cut back, 4 bases at V and 7 bases at J, with 13 bases in the middle. The CDR3 consists of 13 residues. Germline CDR1 and CDR2: MNHNS and SASEGT. DNA of the CDR3: TGTGCCAGCAGTGTAGTCCTTCAACTTGAAGCTTTCTTT. This encodes CASSVVLQLEAFF.

V is TRBV19 and J is TRBJ2-2, with TRBD2 identical over 9 bases. CDR1 and CDR2 (germline): LNHDA, SQIVND (reference sequence). There are 18 residues in the CDR3. V was pared by 5 bases and J by 5 bases, with 15 bases of the junction left unmatched. This chain's CDR3 is CASSLVTGLAGRTGELFF. The CDR3 bases are TGTGCCAGTAGTCTTGTTACGGGTCTAGCGGGGAGGACCGGGGAGCTGTTTTTT.